The rows below give T cell receptor beta chains drawn from one sample of a study of blood T cell repertoires in COVID-19. Using immunoSEQ multiplex PCR, the repertoire was profiled, and TCRdb retains in-frame clones only, with some absent. The table has some 150,000 clones, around 81% seen once; the top ten hold over 7.5%. The source material was peripheral blood. The receptors come from a woman in her sixties with active or convalescent COVID-19. CDR3s include the opening cysteine and the closing phenylalanine or tryptophan. D genes are given only for firm matches. Size is omitted from some rows. Given values are once, few, many or a class for expanded clones.

j_gene,v_gene,d_gene,abundance,CDR3nt,CDR3aa
TRBJ1-2,TRBV10-2,TRBD1,once,TGCGCCAGCAGTGAGTCAAGGGGGCAGGGGCTCTATGGCTACACCTTC,CASSESRGQGLYGYTF
TRBJ1-2,TRBV29-1,NA,NA,TGCAGCGTTGAGTACAGGGAGGGGGGCTATGGCTACACCTTC,CSVEYREGGYGYTF
TRBJ2-7,TRBV7-2,TRBD2,NA,TGTGCCAGCAGCCCGAGAGCGGGAGCAACGTACGAGCAGTACTTC,CASSPRAGATYEQYF
TRBJ2-2,TRBV6-5,TRBD2,few,TGTGCCAGCGCTCGACTAGCGGCCAACACCGGGGAGCTGTTTTTT,CASARLAANTGELFF
TRBJ2-3,TRBV10-2,NA,NA,TGCGCCAGCGGGCTAGCGAGAGACACAGATACGCAGTATTTT,CASGLARDTDTQYF
TRBJ1-1,TRBV28,NA,NA,TGTGCCAGCAAACCAGGGCCCGGGAACACTGAAGCTTTCTTT,CASKPGPGNTEAFF
TRBJ2-1,TRBV27,NA,NA,TGTGCCAGCAGTTTATCCGTGGCGGGGAACTACAATGAGCAGTTCTTC,CASSLSVAGNYNEQFF
TRBJ1-5,TRBV5-6,NA,NA,TGTGCCAGCAGCGTCCGGGACACCAATCAGCCCCAGCATTTT,CASSVRDTNQPQHF
TRBJ2-1,TRBV7-8,TRBD2,NA,TGTGCCAGCAGCATACCTATAGCGGGAGGGCCAGACAATGAGCAGTTCTTC,CASSIPIAGGPDNEQFF
TRBJ2-6,TRBV2,NA,NA,TGTGCCAGCAGTGTATCCCTCCGTCGAGGGAATTGGGCCAACGTCCTGACTTTC,CASSVSLRRGNWANVLTF
TRBJ2-7,TRBV20-1,NA,NA,TGCAGTGCTCAACAGGGCTACGAGCAGTACTTC,CSAQQGYEQYF
TRBJ2-5,TRBV5-1,TRBD2,NA,TGCGCCAGCAGCCCCACAACCGGGGGGATGGAGACCCAGTACTTC,CASSPTTGGMETQYF
TRBJ1-2,TRBV19,NA,NA,TGTGCCAGTAGTACCCAGGACAGTGAGGACTATGGCTACACCTTC,CASSTQDSEDYGYTF
TRBJ2-5,TRBV27,TRBD2,few,TGTGCCAGCACCCGACTAGCGGGAGCAGGGGAGACCCAGTACTTC,CASTRLAGAGETQYF
TRBJ1-5,TRBV28,NA,NA,TGTGCCAGCAGGGCCACGGGGATGCGACAGCCCCAGCATTTT,CASRATGMRQPQHF
TRBJ1-4,TRBV19,NA,NA,TGTGCCAGTAGTCCAGGACGGACTGGAGGTGAAAAACTGTTTTTT,CASSPGRTGGEKLFF
TRBJ1-2,TRBV6-2/TRBV6-3,NA,NA,TGTGCCAGCAGTTACCCACTCGATGGCTACACCTTC,CASSYPLDGYTF
TRBJ2-2,TRBV11-2,TRBD2,NA,TGTGCCAGCAGCTTATTTGGACTAGCTACCACCGGGGAGCTGTTTTTT,CASSLFGLATTGELFF
TRBJ2-2,TRBV5-6,NA,NA,TGTGCCAGCAGCCGGACAGCCACCGGGGAGCTGTTTTTT,CASSRTATGELFF
TRBJ1-1,TRBV6-5,TRBD1,NA,TGTGCCAGCAGCCTCGACAGGGGACCCCTTGAGGCTTTCTTT,CASSLDRGPLEAFF
TRBJ1-1,TRBV19,TRBD1,NA,TGTGCCAGTAGTGCCCGGGACAGGACGAACACTGAAGCTTTCTTT,CASSARDRTNTEAFF
TRBJ2-2,TRBV28,NA,once,TGTGCCAGCAGTGCAGGAACGAACACCGGGGAGCTGTTTTTT,CASSAGTNTGELFF
TRBJ1-4,TRBV6-5,NA,once,TGTGCCAGCAGGGATAAAGGGGGTCGGGAAAAACTGTTTTTT,CASRDKGGREKLFF
TRBJ1-5,TRBV6-5,NA,few,TGTGCCAGCGATGCCAAGGGGCAGCCCCAGCATTTT,CASDAKGQPQHF
TRBJ2-2,TRBV11-2,TRBD2,NA,TGTGCCAGCAGCTTAGCGGGACTACCGAACACCGGGGAGCTGTTTTTT,CASSLAGLPNTGELFF